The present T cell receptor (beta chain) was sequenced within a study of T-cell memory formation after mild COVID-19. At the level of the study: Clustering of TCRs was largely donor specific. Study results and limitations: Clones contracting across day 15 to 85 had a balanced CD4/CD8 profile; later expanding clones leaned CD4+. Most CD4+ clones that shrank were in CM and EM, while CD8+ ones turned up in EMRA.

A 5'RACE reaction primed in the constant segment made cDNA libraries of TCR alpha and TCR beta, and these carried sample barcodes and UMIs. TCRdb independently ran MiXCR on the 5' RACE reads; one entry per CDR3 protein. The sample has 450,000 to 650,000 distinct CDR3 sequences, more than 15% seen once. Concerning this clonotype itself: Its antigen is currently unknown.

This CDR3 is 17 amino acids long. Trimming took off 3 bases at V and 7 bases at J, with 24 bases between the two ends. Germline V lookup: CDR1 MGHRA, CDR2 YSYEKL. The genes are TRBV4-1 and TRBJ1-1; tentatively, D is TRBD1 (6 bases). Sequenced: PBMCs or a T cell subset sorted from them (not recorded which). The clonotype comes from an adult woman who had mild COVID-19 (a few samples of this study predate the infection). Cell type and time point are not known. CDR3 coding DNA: TGCGCCAGCAGCCAGATCCCCCTGGGGGGGGCTAGTGTTGAAGCTTTCTTT. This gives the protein CASSQIPLGGASVEAFF.